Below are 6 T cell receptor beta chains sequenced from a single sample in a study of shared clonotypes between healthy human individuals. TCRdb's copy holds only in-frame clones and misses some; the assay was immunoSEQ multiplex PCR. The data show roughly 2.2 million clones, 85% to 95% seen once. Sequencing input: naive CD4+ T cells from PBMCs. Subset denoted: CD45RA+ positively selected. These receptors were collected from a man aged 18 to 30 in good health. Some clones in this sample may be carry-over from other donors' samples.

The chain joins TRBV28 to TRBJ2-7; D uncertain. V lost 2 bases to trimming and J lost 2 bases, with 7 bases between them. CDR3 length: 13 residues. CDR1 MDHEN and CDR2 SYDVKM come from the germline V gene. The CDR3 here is CASSLPTAYEQYF. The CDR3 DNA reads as TGTGCCAGCAGTTTACCAACGGCCTACGAGCAGTACTTC.

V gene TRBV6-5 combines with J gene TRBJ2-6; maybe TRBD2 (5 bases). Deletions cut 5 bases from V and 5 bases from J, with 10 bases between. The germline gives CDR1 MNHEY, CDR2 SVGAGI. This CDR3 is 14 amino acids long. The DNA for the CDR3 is TGTGCCAGCAGTCACCCGACTAGGGCCAACGTCCTGACTTTC. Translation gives CASSHPTRANVLTF.

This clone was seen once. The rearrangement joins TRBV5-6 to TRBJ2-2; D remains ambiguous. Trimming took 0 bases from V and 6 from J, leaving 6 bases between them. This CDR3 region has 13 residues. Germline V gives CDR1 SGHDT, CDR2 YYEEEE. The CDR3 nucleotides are TGTGCCAGCAGCTTGGATCGGGCCGGGGAGCTGTTTTTT. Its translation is CASSLDRAGELFF.

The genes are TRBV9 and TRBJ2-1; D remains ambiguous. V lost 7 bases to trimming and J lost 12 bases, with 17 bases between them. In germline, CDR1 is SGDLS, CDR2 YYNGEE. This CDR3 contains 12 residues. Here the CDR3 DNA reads TGTGCCAGCGGTCCAAGTGCGGATGGGCAGTTCTTC. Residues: CASGPSADGQFF.

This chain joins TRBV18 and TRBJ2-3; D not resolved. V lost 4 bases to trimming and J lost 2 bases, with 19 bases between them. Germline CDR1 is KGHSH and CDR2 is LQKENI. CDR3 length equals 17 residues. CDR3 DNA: TGTGCCAGCTCACGCAGCCCAGGCGAAGCTGACACAGATACGCAGTATTTT. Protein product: CASSRSPGEADTDTQYF.

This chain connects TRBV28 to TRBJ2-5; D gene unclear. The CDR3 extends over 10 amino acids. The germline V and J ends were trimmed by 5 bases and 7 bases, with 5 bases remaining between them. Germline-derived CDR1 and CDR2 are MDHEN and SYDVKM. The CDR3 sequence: CASSRTTQYF. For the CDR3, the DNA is TGTGCCAGCAGTCGAACGACCCAGTACTTC.